This T cell receptor (beta chain) was obtained from a study of blood T cell repertoires in COVID-19. Study as a whole: Specimens from acute and convalescent COVID-19 originated in the United States, Italy and Spain. From T cells, B-cell-depleted T cells, or PBMCs came the material, which was cDNA or gDNA.

In the authors' workflow: Amplification of reference gene primers provided the estimated nucleated cell counts. The method was immunoSEQ multiplex PCR; TCRdb's version includes in-frame clones alone and lacks a portion of them. The V and J calls and clone size were taken over from that table, and D and trimming were inferred from the DNA. The table includes 150,000 to 200,000 clones, about 92% detected once. Sequencing input: peripheral blood. This TCR came from a man aged 55 to 70 with active or convalescent COVID-19.

As DNA, the CDR3 is TGCGCCAGCAGCATGCGCTCAGGGAACACTGAAGCTTTCTTT. This gives the protein CASSMRSGNTEAFF. V gene TRBV4-1 combines with J gene TRBJ1-1; D is ambiguous. The CDR3 is 14 residues long. The V end was cut by 5 bases, the J end by 1 base, with 11 bases between. Germline CDR1 MGHRA, CDR2 YSYEKL.